Listed below are T cell receptor beta chains from one sample, sequenced in a study of blood T cell repertoires in COVID-19. Data came from immunoSEQ multiplex PCR; TCRdb stores just in-frame clones and leaves some out. The sample has some 69,000 clones, 90% seen once. Sequencing was performed on peripheral blood. These receptors all come from a man between 60 and 75 years old with acute or convalescent COVID-19. Each CDR3 is given with its conserved first and last residue. The order of the fields is D gene, J gene, V gene, clone size, CDR3 DNA, CDR3 protein. The D gene is left open where the match is weak. Only part of the rows carry a size: once, few, many, or a class if the clone is expanded.

TRBD1 TRBJ2-7 TRBV5-6 NA TGTGCCAGCAGCTTTACCGGGACAGGGGCCGAGCAGTACTTC CASSFTGTGAEQYF
NA TRBJ1-2 TRBV5-6 NA TGTGCCAGCAGAATAACGGGGGGCGGCGACTATGGCTACACCTTC CASRITGGGDYGYTF
NA TRBJ1-1 TRBV2 NA TGTGCCAGCAGTCTACCTCAGACTCCGAACACTGAAGCTTTCTTT CASSLPQTPNTEAFF
TRBD2 TRBJ2-3 TRBV9 NA TGTGCCAGCAGCGTAGGGACTAGCGATACGCAGTATTTT CASSVGTSDTQYF
NA TRBJ2-4 TRBV5-6 NA TGTGCCAGCAGCTCCCCGGGGGTGGGAAAAAACATTCAGTACTTC CASSSPGVGKNIQYF
NA TRBJ1-5 TRBV12-3/TRBV12-4 NA TGTGCCAGCAGTCGTCAGGATCAGCCCCAGCATTTT CASSRQDQPQHF
TRBD1 TRBJ1-3 TRBV4-2 few TGTGCCAGCAGCCTCAACAACTTTCGGACAGGGCCCTCTGGAAACACCATATATTTT CASSLNNFRTGPSGNTIYF
TRBD1 TRBJ1-2 TRBV5-1 NA TGCGCCAGCAGCTTGGCCGGGACAGGGGATGGCTACACCTTC CASSLAGTGDGYTF
NA TRBJ1-1 TRBV9 NA TGTGCCAGCAGCGTAGGTCCAGGGACTGAAGCTTTCTTT CASSVGPGTEAFF
NA TRBJ1-1 TRBV5-4 NA TGTGCCAGCAGCTTGGGACAGTTTGAAGCTTTCTTT CASSLGQFEAFF
NA TRBJ1-1 TRBV19 NA TGTGCCAGTAGTATACCGGGGAGGAAGATTGGAGAAGCTTTCTTT CASSIPGRKIGEAFF
NA TRBJ2-2 TRBV29-1 NA TGCAGCGCCCTGGGGACACGGAACACCGGGGAGCTGTTTTTT CSALGTRNTGELFF
NA TRBJ2-3 TRBV2 NA TGTGCCAGCAGGGAAGAGCGTCCCCTCACAGATACGCAGTATTTT CASREERPLTDTQYF
TRBD1 TRBJ2-1 TRBV19 NA TGTGCCACCGCACCCGGGACAGGGGGTCTCAATGAGCAGTTCTTC CATAPGTGGLNEQFF
NA TRBJ2-7 TRBV3-1/TRBV3-2 NA TGTGCCAGCAGCCCCAAACAGGGCCCCTACGAGCAGTACTTC CASSPKQGPYEQYF
TRBD1 TRBJ1-3 TRBV2 NA TGTGCCAGCTCCGGGACAGCTCGCGCCTCTGGAAACACCATATATTTT CASSGTARASGNTIYF
NA TRBJ1-1 TRBV5-1 NA TGCGCCAGCAGCTTAGTTACAGGCGAGAACACTGAAGCTTTCTTT CASSLVTGENTEAFF
NA TRBJ1-2 TRBV5-6 NA TGTGCCAGCAGCTTCTACAGGGCCACTATGGGCTACACCTTC CASSFYRATMGYTF
NA TRBJ2-4 TRBV2 NA TGTGCCAGTTGTTCAAGATGGCTTTCAGGGGCCAAAAACATTCAGTACTTC CASCSRWLSGAKNIQYF
TRBD1 TRBJ1-4 TRBV7-9 NA TGTGCCAGCAGCTTAAGGACAGGGGAGGAGGAAAAACTGTTTTTT CASSLRTGEEEKLFF
NA TRBJ1-5 TRBV5-8 NA TGTGCCAGCAGCTTTACCGTAGGGGGAGTGCAGCCCCAGCATTTT CASSFTVGGVQPQHF
TRBD1 TRBJ1-1 TRBV7-9 NA TGTGCCAGCAGCTTGGCGACAGGGCTTGAGGCTTTCTTT CASSLATGLEAFF
TRBD1 TRBJ1-2 TRBV6-5 NA TGTGCCAGCAGGGGGAGGACAGGGGGTACAGATGGCTACACCTTC CASRGRTGGTDGYTF
NA TRBJ2-1 TRBV9 NA TGTGCCAGCAGCGAGGGGGGGATCTACAATGAGCAGTTCTTC CASSEGGIYNEQFF
NA TRBJ1-1 TRBV7-9 NA TGTGCCAGCAGGTTGTGGACGGGAGTGAACACTGAAGCTTTCTTT CASRLWTGVNTEAFF
TRBD2 TRBJ2-1 TRBV5-1 NA TGCGCCAGCAGCTTACTTGCGGGGGCCTACAATGAGCAGTTCTTC CASSLLAGAYNEQFF
NA TRBJ1-2 TRBV28 NA TGTGCCAGCAGTTTCGGTCAAGATGGCTACACCTTC CASSFGQDGYTF
NA TRBJ2-6 TRBV19 NA TGTGCCAGTAGTTCATTACTTTCCTCTGGGGCCAACGTCCTGACTTTC CASSSLLSSGANVLTF
NA TRBJ1-2 TRBV7-9 NA TGTGCCAGCAGCCCCGAGGGGGTGGCTAACTATGGCTACACCTTC CASSPEGVANYGYTF
NA TRBJ1-1 TRBV7-8 few TGTGCCAGCAGCCGAGGTCCGGGGAGTACTGAAGCTTTCTTT CASSRGPGSTEAFF
NA TRBJ2-3 TRBV5-4 NA TGTGCCAGCAGCTTGTTTCGTCCTAGCACAGATACGCAGTATTTT CASSLFRPSTDTQYF
TRBD2 TRBJ2-7 TRBV30 NA TGTGCCTGGAGTCCCCGGACTAGCGGGAGGTCCTACGAGCAGTACTTC CAWSPRTSGRSYEQYF
NA TRBJ2-2 TRBV2 few TGTGCCAGCAGGGACTTACCGACCGGGGAGCTGTTTTTT CASRDLPTGELFF
TRBD1 TRBJ1-4 TRBV5-1 NA TGCGCCAGCAGCCCGGGCAGGGGGAGTAATGAAAAACTGTTTTTT CASSPGRGSNEKLFF
TRBD1 TRBJ2-1 TRBV6-5 NA TGTGCCAGCAGTTCAGGACAGGTCTCCTACAATGAGCAGTTCTTC CASSSGQVSYNEQFF
NA TRBJ2-2 TRBV3-1/TRBV3-2 NA TGTGCCAGCAGCCGCCCGACAGGTCGGACGGCCGGGGAGCTGTTTTTT CASSRPTGRTAGELFF
NA TRBJ2-1 TRBV2 NA TGTGCCAGCAGTGTCGCGGCGGGTAACTACAATGAGCAGTTCTTC CASSVAAGNYNEQFF
NA TRBJ1-1 TRBV9 NA TGTGCCAGCAGCGTAGATTCCAGGGGACCCGAAGCTTTCTTT CASSVDSRGPEAFF
TRBD2 TRBJ2-2 TRBV27 NA TGTGCCAGCAGTCTCCCCCGGGGGGTTAACACCGGGGAGCTGTTTTTT CASSLPRGVNTGELFF
NA TRBJ1-2 TRBV19 once TGTGCCAGTAACAACCTGGCTCGCCAATATGGCTACACCTTC CASNNLARQYGYTF
TRBD2 TRBJ2-5 TRBV7-9 NA TGTGCCAGCAGCCCAGAGACTAGCGGGGAGGAGACCCAGTACTTC CASSPETSGEETQYF
NA TRBJ1-4 TRBV11-3 NA TGTGCCAGCAGCTTAAGAGGGTCAGGACTAAATGAAAAACTGTTTTTT CASSLRGSGLNEKLFF
TRBD1 TRBJ1-2 TRBV27 NA TGTGCCAGCAGTAACGGGACAGGGCACTATGGCTACACCTTC CASSNGTGHYGYTF
NA TRBJ2-2 TRBV4-1 once TGCGCCAGCAGCCAAGAGGGCAGGGTGGACACCGGGGAGCTGTTTTTT CASSQEGRVDTGELFF
TRBD1 TRBJ1-2 TRBV3-1/TRBV3-2 NA TGTGCCAGCAGACCACCGGGACAGTTTAACTATGGCTACACCTTC CASRPPGQFNYGYTF
TRBD1 TRBJ1-2 TRBV19 NA TGTGCCAGTAGTATGGACAGGGAGGCTGGTGGCTACACCTTC CASSMDREAGGYTF
TRBD1 TRBJ1-1 TRBV3-1/TRBV3-2 NA TGTGCCAGCAGCCAAGAATGGCTGGGACAGCTTGAAGCTTTCTTT CASSQEWLGQLEAFF